Presented here are 17 T cell receptor beta chains from one specimen sequenced in a study of CD8+CD57+ T cells in acquired aplastic anemia. Both TCR beta VDJ combination and CDR3 sequence profiling were carried out. Genomic DNA was the template for this profiling. TCRdb called the reads again in MiXCR, with one record for every CDR3 protein. The table includes approximately 200,000 distinct CDR3 sequences, less than 70% detected once. Input material: sorted CD4+, CD8+, or CD8+CD57+ T cells (not recorded which) from PBMCs. All receptors derive from a human donor in good health, serving as a control.

The J gene is TRBJ1-6, the V gene TRBV2; D not certain. Germline V gene sequence: CDR1 SNHLY, CDR2 FYNNEI. Trimming stripped 7 bases from V and 7 bases from J, with 11 bases between. The CDR3 totals 13 residues. The CDR3 sequence: CASMVEGNSPLHF. The CDR3 region has the DNA TGTGCCAGCATGGTCGAGGGAAATTCACCCCTCCACTTT.

This clonotype was seen repeatedly, ten times or more. The chain employs TRBV6-2 or TRBV6-3 and TRBJ2-7; 9 bases line up with TRBD1. Looked up from germline, CDR1 is MNHEY and CDR2 is SVGEGT. Losses at the gene ends were 6 bases for V and 6 bases for J; bases not matched to a gene: 15. The CDR3 length is 16 residues. CDR3 DNA sequence: TGTGCCAGCAGAAGGGGCCTCACAGGGGGCGCGTCCGAGCAGTACTTC. This translates into CASRRGLTGGASEQYF.

This clonotype was seen at least ten times. This chain joins TRBV6-2 or TRBV6-3 and TRBJ1-5; no reliable D call. V lost 0 bases to trimming and J lost 0 bases, with 12 bases between them. This CDR3 contains 17 residues. Germline-derived CDR1 and CDR2 are MNHEY and SVGEGT. This CDR3 is CASSYSSTVYSNQPQHF. CDR3 nucleotides: TGTGCCAGCAGTTACTCCTCGACGGTCTATAGCAATCAGCCCCAGCATTTT.

This sequence joins TRBV25-1 and TRBJ1-1; no clear D gene. The V gene's germline CDR1 is MGHDK and CDR2 SYGVNS. CDR3 length equals 11 residues. V was shortened by 6 bases and J by 7 bases, with 9 bases between the two germline ends. In nucleotides, the CDR3 is TGTGCCAGCAGAGCCCACGGTGAAGCTTTCTTT. Protein sequence: CASRAHGEAFF. The entire variable domain, with the rest obtained from reference TRBV25-1 and TRBJ1-1, is as follows: EADIYQTPRYLVIGTGKKITLECSQTMGHDKMYWYQQDPGMELHLIHYSYGVNSTEKGDLSSESTVSRIRTEHFPLTLESARPSHTSQYLCASRAHGEAFFGQGTRLTVV.

The chain employs TRBV20-1 and TRBJ2-7; 8 nucleotides line up with TRBD1. This CDR3 contains 16 residues. The junction had 19 bases not matched to a gene; V was cut back by 3 bases and J by 9 bases. Germline assignment: CDR1 DFQATT and CDR2 SNEGSKA (reference sequence). Here the CDR3 reads CSASLPPGTGPFVQYF. In nucleotides, the CDR3 is TGCAGTGCTAGTCTTCCGCCCGGGACAGGCCCTTTTGTGCAGTACTTC.

DNA of the CDR3: TGTGCCAGCAGCGAGGAGACAGGGTACGAAAAACTGTTTTTT. Its translation: CASSEETGYEKLFF. The chain is built from TRBV7-2 and TRBJ1-4; 7 nucleotides match TRBD1. After removal of 5 bases from V and 8 bases from J, the junction contained 8 bases not matched to a gene. The CDR3 spans 14 residues. CDR1 is SGHTA and CDR2 is FQGNSA in the germline V gene.

This clonotype showed up just once. V is TRBV6-6 and J is TRBJ2-1; D possibly matches TRBD1 or TRBD2 (5 bases each). With 6 bases removed from V and 3 bases from J, the gap between germline ends came to 18 bases. The CDR3 length is 16 residues. The V gene's germline CDR1 is MNHNY and CDR2 SVGAGI (reference sequence). DNA for the CDR3: TGTGCCAGCAGCCAGCCGGGACCTCCTGACTACAATGAGCAGTTCTTC. Its protein is CASSQPGPPDYNEQFF.

This clonotype has just a few counts. The rearrangement links TRBV7-9 to TRBJ2-7, with 9 nucleotides matching TRBD1. The length of the CDR3 is 15 residues. J lost 0 bases, V lost 5 bases, and 5 bases had no gene match. Germline V gene lookup returns CDR1 SEHNR and CDR2 FQNEAQ (reference sequence). The CDR3 here is CASSRQGGSSYEQYV. The CDR3 nucleotides read TGTGCCAGCAGCCGACAGGGGGGATCCTCCTACGAGCAGTACGTC.

The chain employs TRBV29-1 and TRBJ2-3; 10 positions match TRBD1. V lost 7 bases and J lost 4; bases outside the gene matches: 8. CDR1 and CDR2 from the germline V gene are SQVTM and ANQGSEA. The CDR3 runs to 14 residues. The CDR3 loop reads CSGGDRGIADTQYF. The CDR3 bases are TGCAGCGGGGGGGACAGGGGTATCGCAGATACGCAGTATTTT.

In its sample, this clonotype was seen many times. In nucleotides, the CDR3 is TGCGCCAGCAGCTTAGGGTTTGGGGGGGAAAATCAGCCCCAGCATTTT. As protein: CASSLGFGGENQPQHF. The chain joins TRBV5-1 to TRBJ1-5; a weak D match, TRBD1 (5 bases). Germline V gene lookup returns CDR1 SGHRS and CDR2 YFSETQ. Trimming stripped 2 bases from V and 4 bases from J, with 16 bases between. The CDR3 has 16 residues. The entire variable domain, with the rest obtained from reference TRBV5-1 and TRBJ1-5, is as follows: KAGVTQTPRYLIKTRGQQVTLSCSPISGHRSVSWYQQTPGQGLQFLFEYFSETQRNKGNFPGRFSGRQFSNSRSEMNVSTLELGDSALYLCASSLGFGGENQPQHFGDGTRLSIL.

This sequence joins TRBV7-9 and TRBJ1-1, with 7 positions matching TRBD1. Germline V gene sequence: CDR1 SEHNR, CDR2 FQNEAQ (reference sequence). Unmatched junction bases numbered 13, after V lost 6 bases and J lost 6 bases. This CDR3 has 15 residues. CDR3 bases: TGTGCCAGCAGTTCCCCGCCGACAGGGAGGTCTGAAGCTTTCTTT. This translates into CASSSPPTGRSEAFF.

This clonotype was found many times. The V and J genes are TRBV6-6 and TRBJ2-5; TRBD1 or TRBD2 may be the D gene (6 bases each). CDR1 and CDR2 (germline): MNHNY, SVGAGI (reference sequence). V was pared by 2 bases and J by 5 bases, with 12 bases between. CDR3 length equals 14 residues. The DNA for the CDR3 is TGTGCCAGCAGTTACCGGGGGACACTGGAGACCCAGTACTTC. It is translated as CASSYRGTLETQYF.

On this clonotype: One end of the junction is discordant with germline, which a read error may explain. The rearrangement joins TRBV24-1 to TRBJ1-6, with no clear D. The CDR3 extends over 17 amino acids. Germline loops: CDR1 KGHDR, CDR2 SFDVKD. The CDR3 DNA sequence: TGTGCCACCAGTGCCCGCCCACTACAGATACCTAATTCCCCCCTCCACTTT. It encodes CATSARPLQIPNSPLHF.

The chain links TRBV27 to TRBJ2-1; D is ambiguous. The CDR3 contains 14 residues. CDR1 MNHEY and CDR2 SMNVEV come from the germline V gene (reference sequence). V lost 9 bases, J lost 6 bases, and 18 bases lay in between. In DNA, the CDR3 is TGTGCCAGTTCAAAAAGCGCTCCGTCCAATGAGCAGTTCTTC. Its protein is CASSKSAPSNEQFF.

This clonotype came up many times. The V gene is TRBV19, the J gene TRBJ2-2, with D uncertain. Germline CDR1 reads LNHDA; CDR2 reads SQIVND (reference sequence). V dropped 8 bases and J dropped 3 bases, with 10 bases sitting between them. The CDR3 is made up of 13 amino acids. The CDR3 nucleotides are TGTGCCAGTTTCAGGACGGACACCGGGGAGCTGTTTTTT. It codes for CASFRTDTGELFF.

This chain joins TRBV18 and TRBJ1-6; TRBD1 is a possible D gene (5 bases). Germline values: CDR1 KGHSH, CDR2 LQKENI. V was trimmed by 0 bases and J by 7 bases, leaving 10 bases between them. The CDR3 sequence is 15 residues long. In DNA, the CDR3 is TGTGCCAGCTCACCACCAGGGGCTCCGAATTCACCCCTCCACTTT. Amino acids: CASSPPGAPNSPLHF.

The V and J genes are TRBV7-3 and TRBJ1-1, with TRBD1 identical over 9 bases. J gave up 4 bases and V 2 bases, and 8 bases lay outside the gene matches. Germline values: CDR1 SGHTA, CDR2 FQGTGA. The CDR3 runs 16 residues. CDR3 loop: CASSLGTGLGGTEAFF. As DNA, the CDR3 is TGTGCCAGCAGCTTAGGGACAGGGCTCGGGGGCACTGAAGCTTTCTTT.